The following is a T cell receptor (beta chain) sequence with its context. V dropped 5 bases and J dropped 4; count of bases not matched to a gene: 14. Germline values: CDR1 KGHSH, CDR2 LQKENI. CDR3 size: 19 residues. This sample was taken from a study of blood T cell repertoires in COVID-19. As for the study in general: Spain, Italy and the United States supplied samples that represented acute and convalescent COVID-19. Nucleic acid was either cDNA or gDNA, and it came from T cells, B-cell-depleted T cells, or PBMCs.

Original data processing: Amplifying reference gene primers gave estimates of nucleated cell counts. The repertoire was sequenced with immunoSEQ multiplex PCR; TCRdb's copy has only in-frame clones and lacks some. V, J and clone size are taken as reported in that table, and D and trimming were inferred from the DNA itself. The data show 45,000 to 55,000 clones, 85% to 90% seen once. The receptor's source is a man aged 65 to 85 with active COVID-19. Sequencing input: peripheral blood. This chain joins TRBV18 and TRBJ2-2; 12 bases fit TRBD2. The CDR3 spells CASSTTTSLAGGPTGELFF. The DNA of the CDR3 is TGTGCCAGCTCAACGACCACTTCACTAGCGGGGGGCCCCACCGGGGAGCTGTTTTTT. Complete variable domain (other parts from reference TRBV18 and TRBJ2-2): NAGVMQNPRHLVRRRGQEARLRCSPMKGHSHVYWYRQLPEEGLKFMVYLQKENIIDESGMPKERFSAEFPKEGPSILRIQQVVRGDSAAYFCASSTTTSLAGGPTGELFFGEGSRLTVL.